This T cell receptor beta chain was documented in a study of PD-L1 blockade in urothelial cancer (TCRdb year 2017). Regarding the study in general: All patients started therapy at some point between 2014 and 2016 and received atezolizumab 1,200 mg intravenously every 3 weeks. Just over 28 patients had pretreatment blood TCR-seq, roughly 24 had at least one posttreatment blood collection, and roughly 24 had tumor TCR-seq. In the same patients, pretreatment tumors underwent whole exome sequencing and RNA sequencing in addition to TCR sequencing. Progression-free survival longer than 6 months counted as durable clinical benefit, and TCR features were additionally tested against both progression-free and overall survival. Patients had an ECOG performance status of 0 or 1 and had received between 0 and 3 prior chemotherapy regimens. Somatic, immune and clinical correlates of response to PD-L1 blockade with atezolizumab in urothelial cancer were the focus of an exploratory multi-omic analysis. Blood samples were analyzed at 3 weeks after treatment start (second dose) and at 6 weeks after treatment start. Durable clinical benefit was achieved by nine patients and was not achieved by 20 patients. About nine tenths of the roughly 29 patients were identified as males with urothelial cancer of bladder origin, and a prior smoking history was reported by 18 of 29 patients. Blood samples yielded a median of around 150,000 T cells and tens of thousands of unique TCRs, with median clonality about 0.08. Pretreatment tumor samples and matched peripheral blood, collected serially before and after atezolizumab treatment, underwent TCR sequencing. Findings and caveats that apply to the study as a whole: Improved progression-free and overall survival was found to be associated with pretreatment peripheral blood TCR clonality below the median. Greater expansion of tumor-associated TCR clones in peripheral blood 3 weeks after the start of treatment was observed in patients with durable benefit (n ≈ 22, p = 0.022). Because the sample size was small (n ≈ 30) and many exploratory analyses were performed, the results are intended to be hypothesis-generating.

Each PCR received spiked-in synthetic TCR analog templates so that absolute template abundance could be estimated from read counts. Using the immunoSEQ assay, TCRbeta CDR3 regions were amplified from genomic DNA with bias-controlled V and J gene primers. Sequencing of rearranged TCRbeta segments was performed at approximately 20X coverage. In the original analysis: Clustering was used to correct sequencing errors, and CDR3s were annotated against IMGT so that V, D and J genes could be assigned. Downstream analyses used only productive TCRbeta rearrangements and left out out-of-frame or stop-codon sequences. Clonality was calculated as one minus the Shannon entropy normalized by the log of the number of unique productive sequences. Clones differing between time points or between blood and tumor were identified by Fisher's exact test with Benjamini-Hochberg correction at adjusted p below 0.01. The source is immuneACCESS, and TCRdb retained only in-frame sequences with V and J called. Part of the clones is not carried over; for the studies checked, unresolved V genes explain less than half of this, and the remainder is unexplained. That table gives V, J and clone size, and the DNA gave D and trimming. The sample data list more than 40,000 clones, and 88% of these were observed just once. Of the sample, around an eighth falls within the top ten clones.

From the germline V gene, CDR1 is SGHAT and CDR2 is FQNNGV. V is reduced by 5 bases and J by 6 bases, leaving a spacing of 22 bases between them. The CDR3 starts with the cysteine, ends with the phenylalanine, and has 16 residues. The CDR3 DNA has 48 bases and is translated from base 1. A word on this clone: The antigen it binds to is not known. Base qualities are not provided; no much larger clone lies one nucleotide away.

The cohort included 29 patients with locally advanced or metastatic urothelial carcinoma who were treated at Memorial Sloan Kettering on a trial protocol. Peripheral blood mononuclear cells were collected pretreatment and during treatment, with between 1 and 8 total time points obtained per patient. The Qiagen DNeasy Blood extraction kit was used to purify genomic DNA from total PBMCs and from tumor samples. PBMCs were collected pretreatment and during treatment and were isolated and stored as previously described. This TCR was sampled from a woman aged 60-75 years with urothelial cancer. This chain is built from TRBV11-2 and TRBJ1-2; D gene: possibly TRBD1, on 6 matching bases. The sample was PBMCs, taken around atezolizumab (anti-PD-L1) treatment. In nucleotides, the sequence is TGTGCCAGCAGCAAAGGACCGGGACAAATACCAGATGGCTACACCTTC. This yields the protein CASSKGPGQIPDGYTF.